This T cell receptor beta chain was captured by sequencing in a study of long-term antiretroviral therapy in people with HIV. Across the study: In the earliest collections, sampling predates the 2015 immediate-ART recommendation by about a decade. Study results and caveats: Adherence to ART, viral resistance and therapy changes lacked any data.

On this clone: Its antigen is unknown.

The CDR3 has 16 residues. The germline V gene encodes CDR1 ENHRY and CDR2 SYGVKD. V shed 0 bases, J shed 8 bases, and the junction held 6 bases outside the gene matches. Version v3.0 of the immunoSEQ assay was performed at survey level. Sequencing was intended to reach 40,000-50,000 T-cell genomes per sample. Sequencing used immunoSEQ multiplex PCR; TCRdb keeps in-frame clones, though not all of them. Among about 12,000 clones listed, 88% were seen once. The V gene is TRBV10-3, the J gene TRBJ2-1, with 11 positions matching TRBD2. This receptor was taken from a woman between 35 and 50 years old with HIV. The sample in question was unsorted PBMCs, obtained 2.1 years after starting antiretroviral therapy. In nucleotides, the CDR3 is TGTGCCATCAGTGAGTCGTCCACTAGCGGGGGCTATGAGCAGTTCTTC. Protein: CAISESSTSGGYEQFF.